The present TCR beta chain was sequenced within a study of control samples from healthy donors and cancer patients. Deletions cut 5 bases from V and 7 bases from J, with 12 bases between. The CDR3 covers 12 residues. The germline V gene encodes CDR1 PRHDT and CDR2 FYEKMQ (reference sequence). Some clones are missing from TCRdb's copy, which holds only in-frame ones; the method was immunoSEQ multiplex PCR. The data hold 50,000 to 75,000 clones, with around 91% observed a single time. This sequence joins TRBV13 and TRBJ2-7; maybe TRBD2 (6 bases). This sequence originates from a man between 60 and 70 years old with colorectal cancer. Sample: PBMCs. CDR3 residues: CASSQRGWEQYF. In DNA form, the CDR3 reads TGTGCCAGCAGCCAACGGGGGTGGGAGCAGTACTTC.